This TCR beta chain appears in the sequencing data of a study of vaccination effects on CD4 cells after COVID-19. Background on the study: Post-vaccine draws lagged the second dose by a median of 72 days. Study-wide results and caveats: Cross-reaction with common cold coronaviruses was seen in only 1 of 255 vaccine-induced clones from healthy vaccinees.

For this clone: The target antigen is unknown.

Data came from immunoSEQ multiplex PCR; TCRdb stores just in-frame clones and leaves some out. Of about 14,000 clones listed, 55% to 85% are singletons. Before sequencing, viral peptide pools were used by the ViraFEST assay to expand antigen-specific CD4+ T cells. Investigators separated out CD4+ T cells once around nine days of culture had passed. Participants were vaccinated with two doses of either the BNT162b2 or mRNA-1273 vaccine. Neither prior SARS-CoV-2 infection nor positive nucleocapsid antibodies were present in the vaccine recipients. Cultures got half-medium changes with IL-2 on days 3 and 7. The TCR was taken from a human donor who received a COVID-19 vaccine. The sequences come from CD4+ T cells from PBMCs cultured with SARS-CoV-2 spike peptides, collected after COVID-19 vaccination.

The CDR3 sequence is CASSVAGWRTNEKLFF. CDR3 nucleotides: TGTGCCAGTAGTGTCGCAGGGTGGCGGACTAATGAAAAACTGTTTTTT. The chain is built from TRBV19 and TRBJ1-4; perhaps TRBD1 as D (5 bases). This CDR3 is built from 16 residues. V gave up 5 bases and J gave up 2 bases, with 15 bases separating them. Germline V lookup: CDR1 LNHDA, CDR2 SQIVND (reference sequence). The whole variable domain, filled in from reference TRBV19 and TRBJ1-4, reads DGGITQSPKYLFRKEGQNVTLSCEQNLNHDAMYWYRQDPGQGLRLIYYSQIVNDFQKGDIAEGYSVSREKKESFPLTVTSAQKNPTAFYLCASSVAGWRTNEKLFFGSGTQLSVL.